Listed below are T cell receptor beta chains from one sample, sequenced in a study of regulatory T cells in long-lasting Graves disease. TCRdb re-called the multiplex PCR reads with MiXCR, one entry per CDR3 protein. In the table there are around 460,000 distinct CDR3 sequences, around 15% of which are singletons. In addition, the sample was reused for a study of T cells in Graves' hyperthyroidism and ophthalmopathy.

This specimen consisted of peripheral blood mononuclear cells (PBMCs), obtained at new diagnosis, from a patient treated with antithyroid drugs. These receptors all come from a woman between 45 and 65 years old with Graves disease. Both conserved end residues are part of each CDR3. The D gene is left open where the match is weak. Some rows mark clone size as missing; the rest say once, few, many or name a class of expanded clone.

j_call v_call d_call clone_size cdr3_nt cdr3_aa
TRBJ2-1 TRBV7-8 TRBD2 many TGTGCCAGCAGCTTACTAGCGGGAAATAATGAGCAGTTCTTC CASSLLAGNNEQFF
TRBJ2-2 TRBV28 - many TGTGCCAGCAGTTCTCCACCTAGTAACACCGGGGAGCTGTTTTTT CASSSPPSNTGELFF
TRBJ2-1 TRBV27 - few TGTGCCAGCAGTTTCATATGGCGGGGAGAGTACAATGAGCAGTTCTTC CASSFIWRGEYNEQFF
TRBJ2-7 TRBV6-1 - many TGTGCCAGCAGCCGAAACGAGTGGTCCTACGAGCAGTACTTC CASSRNEWSYEQYF
TRBJ2-5 TRBV5-1 TRBD1 few TGCGCCAGCAGCTTGGAAACCGGGACAGGAATCACGGAGACCCAGTACTTC CASSLETGTGITETQYF
TRBJ2-3 TRBV4-1 TRBD2 - TGCGCCAGCGGGTACCGGGGGGTCGGGCTAGCGGGTACAGATACGCAGTATTTT CASGYRGVGLAGTDTQYF
TRBJ1-2 TRBV28 - few TGTGCCAGCAGCTCAACGACCTTGCAAGGCTACACCTTC CASSSTTLQGYTF
TRBJ1-1 TRBV19 - few TGTGCCAGTAGGTCACCAGGGAGCGCAGTAGGTACTGAAGCTTTCTTT CASRSPGSAVGTEAFF
TRBJ1-1 TRBV28 - many TGTGCCAGCACTACCCAGACAGTGAACACTGAAGCTTTCTTT CASTTQTVNTEAFF
TRBJ1-2 TRBV11-2 - many TGTGCCAGCAGCTTAGCCGGACGGATGAACTATGGCTACACCTTC CASSLAGRMNYGYTF
TRBJ2-2 TRBV19 TRBD1 many TGTGCCAGTAGTACAACAGGGGGCAACACCGGGGAGCTGTTTTTT CASSTTGGNTGELFF
TRBJ1-2 TRBV30 - many TGTGCCTGGAGGCAGCGTAACTATGGCTACACCTTC CAWRQRNYGYTF
TRBJ2-1 TRBV29-1 TRBD2 - TGCAGCGTTGGGACTAGCGGGAGGGAAAATGAGCAGTTCTTC CSVGTSGRENEQFF
TRBJ1-5 TRBV19 - - TGTGCCAGTAGTATAGAGGCGAATAGCAATCAGCCCCAGCATTTT CASSIEANSNQPQHF
TRBJ2-6 TRBV28 TRBD1 few TGTGCCAGCAGTTTATTGGACAGGGCTGGGGCCAACGTCCTGACTTTC CASSLLDRAGANVLTF
TRBJ2-7 TRBV9 - few TGTGCCAGCAGCACCGGGACCCACTACGAGCAGTACTTC CASSTGTHYEQYF
TRBJ1-1 TRBV10-2 - many TGCGCCAGCAGTGACGGAGCCAGGGCCCGAGGCACTGAAGCTTTCTTT CASSDGARARGTEAFF
TRBJ2-1 TRBV12-3/TRBV12-4 TRBD1 many TGTGCCAGCAGAAACAGGGGGCTCTTAATGTTCTTC CASRNRGLLMFF
TRBJ2-3 TRBV28 TRBD2 many TGTGCCAGCAGTTTAAGTGGGCTAGCGGGGCCTAGCACAGATACGCAGTATTTT CASSLSGLAGPSTDTQYF
TRBJ1-1 TRBV5-1 - many TGCGCCAGCAGCTTGGGCCCGGGGTCAGCCCTGAACACTGAAGCTTTCTTT CASSLGPGSALNTEAFF
TRBJ2-5 TRBV5-1 TRBD1 few TGCGCCAGCAGCAAAGAAGGACAGGGTTGGGAGACCCAGTACTTC CASSKEGQGWETQYF
TRBJ2-4 TRBV5-6 TRBD2 few TGTGCCAGCAGCTTGGAGGCTAGCGGGGGAAACATTCAGTACTTC CASSLEASGGNIQYF
TRBJ2-1 TRBV5-1 TRBD2 many TGCGCCAGCAGCTTTGGCTGGGGCGGGACTAGCGGGAGCGTGGATGAGCAGTTCTTC CASSFGWGGTSGSVDEQFF
TRBJ2-7 TRBV7-9 TRBD2 many TGTGCCAGCAGCCAAGCGGCTAGCGGGAGTGACCACGAGCAGTACTTC CASSQAASGSDHEQYF
TRBJ1-1 TRBV6-1 - many TGTGCCAGCATAGACCCGAACACTGAAGCTTTCTTT CASIDPNTEAFF
TRBJ2-1 TRBV2 TRBD2 many TGTGCCAGCAGTGAAAAGGGTGGGGGACTAGCGTCCCACAATGAGCAGTTCTTC CASSEKGGGLASHNEQFF
TRBJ1-2 TRBV4-2 TRBD1 - TGTGCCAGCAGCCAAGATGTTGGGCAGGGGGCCCGCTATGGCTACACCTTC CASSQDVGQGARYGYTF
TRBJ2-1 TRBV28 - many TGTGCCAGCAGTGAGGTTGGCCGGACATCTGCTTCTTACAATGAGCAGTTCTTC CASSEVGRTSASYNEQFF
TRBJ1-5 TRBV11-2 - - TGTGCCAGCAGCTTAGAAGGGGGATCAGGGAGCAATCAGCCCCAGCATTTT CASSLEGGSGSNQPQHF
TRBJ2-7 TRBV6-1 - few TGTGCCAGCAGTCCCCAATGGGGGCTCGGGGAGCAGTACTTC CASSPQWGLGEQYF
TRBJ2-1 TRBV30 - few TGTGCCTGGGCCCCGGGACCACCTTACAATGAGCAGTTCTTC CAWAPGPPYNEQFF
TRBJ2-5 TRBV5-1 TRBD1 - TGCGCCAGCAGCCTCGGGGACAGGAGCGATCAAGAGACCCAGTACTTC CASSLGDRSDQETQYF
TRBJ2-7 TRBV2 TRBD1 many TGTGCCAGCTGCAGGGACAGGGGGTACGAGCAGTACTTC CASCRDRGYEQYF
TRBJ2-7 TRBV20-1 - few TGCAGTGCTAGAGGCAGGGGATACGAGCAGTACTTC CSARGRGYEQYF
TRBJ2-3 TRBV9 - few TGTGCCAGCAGCGTCGGGTATGGGACTCACCGCACAGATACGCAGTATTTT CASSVGYGTHRTDTQYF
TRBJ2-5 TRBV7-2 TRBD2 many TGTGCCAGCAGCTTAGGTCCGGGAGGTTGGGAGACCCAGTACTTC CASSLGPGGWETQYF
TRBJ2-5 TRBV12-3/TRBV12-4 - many TGTGCCAGCAGTCCCCGGACAGCACACCCACAAGAGACCCAGTACTTC CASSPRTAHPQETQYF
TRBJ2-7 TRBV6-5 - many TGTGCCAGCAGTTACCCGGACAGCGGAAACTACGAGCAGTACTTC CASSYPDSGNYEQYF
TRBJ2-1 TRBV27 - many TGTGCCAGCAGTTGGGGACAAGGTATGGGCTACAATGAGCAGTTCTTC CASSWGQGMGYNEQFF
TRBJ2-1 TRBV7-9 - - TGTGCCAGCAGCTTAGCGGAGGGTTACAATGAGCAGTTCTTC CASSLAEGYNEQFF
TRBJ2-1 TRBV7-3 - - TGTGCCAGCAGCTTATTTGCGGGTTCACAAAATGAGCAGTTCTTC CASSLFAGSQNEQFF
TRBJ1-1 TRBV2 - - TGTGCCAGCAATCTTGGTGGCTATCTCACTGAAGCTTTCTTT CASNLGGYLTEAFF
TRBJ2-1 TRBV19 - few TGTGCCAGTAGTATAACCGGGGCGGACTACAATGAGCAGTTCTTC CASSITGADYNEQFF
TRBJ2-1 TRBV9 TRBD2 - TGTGCCAGCAGCTCCGGGACTAGTGAGCAGTTCTTC CASSSGTSEQFF
TRBJ2-2 TRBV2 TRBD2 - TGTGCCAGCAGGGAAGGGGCGGGGGCGAACACCGGGGAGCTGTTTTTT CASREGAGANTGELFF